This TCR beta chain derives from a study of T cell responses to AZD1222 COVID-19 vaccine. Study outcomes and limitations: The sample set comprised mostly white British donors with more females, and clonal diversity was possibly underestimated. Repertoires were obtained only post-peak T cell response.

About this clone: Its target is unknown.

Germline V lookup: CDR1 SGHDT, CDR2 YYEEEE. CDR3 size: 18 residues. V lost 0 bases to trimming and J lost 0 bases, with 19 bases between them. The method was immunoSEQ multiplex PCR; TCRdb's version includes in-frame clones alone and lacks a portion of them. Among about 89,000 clones listed, about 90% were seen once. The chain couples TRBV5-6 to TRBJ2-7; perhaps TRBD2 as D (6 bases). The input for sequencing was peripheral blood, taken 28 days after the second AZD1222 dose. This receptor was taken from an adult who received the AZD1222 COVID-19 vaccine. The CDR3 DNA reads TGTGCCAGCAGCTTGGTGGGGGGATTGGGGCTCCGCTCCTACGAGCAGTACTTC. It translates to CASSLVGGLGLRSYEQYF.